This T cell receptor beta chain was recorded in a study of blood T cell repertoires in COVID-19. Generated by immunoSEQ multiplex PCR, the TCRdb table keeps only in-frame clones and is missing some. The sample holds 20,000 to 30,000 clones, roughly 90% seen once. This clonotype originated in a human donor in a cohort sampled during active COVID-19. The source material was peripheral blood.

The CDR3 loop is CASTPQGSATNEKLFF. CDR3 sequence (DNA): TGTGCCAGCACCCCCCAGGGGTCAGCAACTAATGAAAAACTGTTTTTT. The chain employs TRBV28 and TRBJ1-4, with a tentative D call TRBD1 (6 bases). The germline V and J ends were trimmed by 7 bases and 0 bases, with 15 bases remaining between them. In germline, CDR1 is MDHEN, CDR2 SYDVKM. The CDR3 length is 16 residues.